These 2 T cell receptor beta chains originate from one sample sequenced in a study of blood T cell repertoires in COVID-19. Clones were sequenced by immunoSEQ multiplex PCR, and TCRdb holds only the in-frame ones, with some missing. Here the sample spans 150,000 to 200,000 clones, approximately 90% being singletons. Specimen: peripheral blood. These receptors originate from an elderly woman in a cohort sampled during active or convalescent COVID-19.

The chain employs TRBV3-1 (or the pseudogene TRBV3-2) and TRBJ1-1; 10 bases match TRBD1. Germline V gene data show CDR1 as LGHDT and CDR2 as YNNKEL (reference sequence). This CDR3 contains 14 residues. J was trimmed by 5 bases and V by 4 bases; bases with no gene match: 4. The chain's CDR3 is CASSRGQGGTEAFF. CDR3 bases: TGTGCCAGCAGCCGAGGACAGGGGGGGACTGAAGCTTTCTTT.

This chain links TRBV24-1 with TRBJ2-5; 7 bases match TRBD1. Looked up from germline, CDR1 is KGHDR and CDR2 is SFDVKD. The CDR3 is 14 residues long. V shed 5 bases and J 5 bases; nucleotides not matched to a gene: 7. Here the CDR3 DNA reads TGTGCCACCAGTGGGCCTGGACAGGCGGAGACCCAGTACTTC. Translating gives CATSGPGQAETQYF.